A selection of T cell receptor beta chains follows, all from one sample in a study of human T cells and chemical hapten exposure. MiXCR was run by TCRdb on the RACE reads, yielding one entry per CDR3 protein. Here the sample spans around 300,000 distinct CDR3 sequences, around 7.7% being singletons. The sample here was whole blood, taken in connection with sensitization to the hapten diphenylcyclopropenone (DPC). The receptor set was obtained from a man aged 18 to 30 with alopecia areata. Some clones in this sample may be carry-over from other donors' samples. CDR3s include the opening cysteine and the closing phenylalanine or tryptophan. The order of the fields is clone size, V gene, D gene, J gene, CDR3 DNA, CDR3 protein. D genes are given only for firm matches. Size is stated for part of the rows, as once, few or many counts, or as a class when the clone is expanded.

size: many; V: TRBV7-9; D: NA; J: TRBJ2-6; DNA: TGTGCCAGCAGCCCGTGGGGGGCCAACGTCCTGACTTTC; CDR3: CASSPWGANVLTF
size: few; V: TRBV27; D: NA; J: TRBJ1-1; DNA: TGTGCCAGCAGTCCCCTTTTTTCTTGGCAGTGCACTGAAGCTTTCTTT; CDR3: CASSPLFSWQCTEAFF
size: NA; V: TRBV7-8; D: TRBD1; J: TRBJ1-4; DNA: TGTGCCAGCAGCTCAAGGACAGGCTCAATTATTACAACTAATGAAAAACTGTTTTTT; CDR3: CASSSRTGSIITTNEKLFF
size: many; V: TRBV10-3; D: NA; J: TRBJ1-1; DNA: TGTGCCATCAACGAGGGAGGGGGAAGGACTGAAGCTTTCTTT; CDR3: CAINEGGGRTEAFF
size: many; V: TRBV12-3/TRBV12-4; D: NA; J: TRBJ1-5; DNA: TGTGCCAGCAGTTTAGAGGTTTACGCTTTGCATCAGCCCCAGCATTTT; CDR3: CASSLEVYALHQPQHF
size: few; V: TRBV11-2; D: TRBD2; J: TRBJ2-5; DNA: TGTGCCAGCAGCCAAACTAGCGGCCAAGAGACCCAGTACTTC; CDR3: CASSQTSGQETQYF
size: NA; V: TRBV6-1; D: NA; J: TRBJ2-5; DNA: TGTGCCAGCAGGATGACAGCCTTCCAAGAGACCCAGTACTTC; CDR3: CASRMTAFQETQYF
size: NA; V: TRBV20-1; D: TRBD2; J: TRBJ2-5; DNA: TGCAGTGCTAGAGCGAGGAGCGGGGGGGCCAGAGAGACCCAGTACTTC; CDR3: CSARARSGGARETQYF
size: NA; V: TRBV25-1; D: TRBD1; J: TRBJ2-5; DNA: TGTGCCAGCGGCAGGGGGAGAACCTTTGAAGAGACCCAGTACTTC; CDR3: CASGRGRTFEETQYF
size: few; V: TRBV12-3/TRBV12-4; D: NA; J: TRBJ1-2; DNA: TGTGCCAGCAGTTTAGGACAGACATTCTCTAACTATGGCTACACCTTC; CDR3: CASSLGQTFSNYGYTF
size: many; V: TRBV28; D: NA; J: TRBJ2-7; DNA: TGTGCCAGCAGTGAGAGCGCCCATGTGGGCTACGAGCAGTACTTC; CDR3: CASSESAHVGYEQYF
size: many; V: TRBV3-1; D: NA; J: TRBJ1-3; DNA: TGTGCCAGCAGCCAAGCCGAGGGAAACACCATATATTTT; CDR3: CASSQAEGNTIYF
size: few; V: TRBV18; D: NA; J: TRBJ1-5; DNA: TGTGCCAGCTCACCACCGGGGCTCTCGGTAGGCGGGAATCAGCCCCAGCATTTT; CDR3: CASSPPGLSVGGNQPQHF
size: few; V: TRBV7-9; D: NA; J: TRBJ2-2; DNA: TGTGCCAGCAGTCTCGGCAGGTCCACCGGGGAGCTGTTTTTT; CDR3: CASSLGRSTGELFF
size: NA; V: TRBV27; D: NA; J: TRBJ2-1; DNA: TGTGCCAGCAGTTCCCCCAGGGGTGGCTCCTACAATGAGCAGTTCTTC; CDR3: CASSSPRGGSYNEQFF
size: many; V: TRBV3-1; D: TRBD1; J: TRBJ1-1; DNA: TGTGCCAGCAGCCGAGACAGGGTAACTGAAGCTTTCTTT; CDR3: CASSRDRVTEAFF
size: NA; V: TRBV6-5; D: NA; J: TRBJ2-7; DNA: TGTGCCAGCACCCCGGGGGACGGGACCTACGAGCAGTACTTC; CDR3: CASTPGDGTYEQYF
size: many; V: TRBV5-1; D: TRBD2; J: TRBJ2-5; DNA: TGCGCCAGCAGCCCTGTAGCGGGGGGTGCGCCGGAGACCCAGTACTTC; CDR3: CASSPVAGGAPETQYF
size: NA; V: TRBV7-9; D: TRBD1; J: TRBJ1-1; DNA: TGTGCCAGCAGCTTAGATTCAGGACAGGGTACTGAAGCTTTCTTT; CDR3: CASSLDSGQGTEAFF
size: NA; V: TRBV7-8; D: NA; J: TRBJ1-4; DNA: TGTGCCAGCAGCCAAGATGGACAGACTAATGAAAAACTGTTTTTT; CDR3: CASSQDGQTNEKLFF
size: few; V: TRBV3-1; D: NA; J: TRBJ1-2; DNA: TGTGCCAGCAGCCAGCTCGAGGGGGGTGGCTACACCTTC; CDR3: CASSQLEGGGYTF
size: NA; V: TRBV5-6; D: NA; J: TRBJ1-1; DNA: TGTGCCAGCAGCTGGGCCCTGAGGACTGAAGCTTTCTTT; CDR3: CASSWALRTEAFF
size: few; V: TRBV4-1; D: NA; J: TRBJ1-2; DNA: TGCGCCAGCAGCCAGGCTTTGACGAGATATGGCTACACCTTC; CDR3: CASSQALTRYGYTF
size: few; V: TRBV29-1; D: TRBD1; J: TRBJ1-1; DNA: TGCAGCCACGGGACAGGGGGCACTGAAGCTTTCTTT; CDR3: CSHGTGGTEAFF
size: few; V: TRBV20-1; D: NA; J: TRBJ1-5; DNA: TGCAGTGCTAGCTCGGATCAGCCCCAGCATTTT; CDR3: CSASSDQPQHF
size: many; V: TRBV6-2/TRBV6-3; D: TRBD1; J: TRBJ1-1; DNA: TGTGCCAGCAGATACGGGACAGAGAACACTGAAGCTTTCTTT; CDR3: CASRYGTENTEAFF
size: few; V: TRBV10-3; D: TRBD1; J: TRBJ2-3; DNA: TGTGCCATTAGACGGACAGGAGTGACAGATACGCAGTATTTT; CDR3: CAIRRTGVTDTQYF